Listed below are T cell receptor beta chains from one sample, sequenced in a study of T cell repertoires in cytomegalovirus infection. TCRdb redid the calling of the reads with MiXCR, one entry per CDR3 protein. In the table there are roughly 280,000 distinct CDR3 sequences, approximately 9.2% of which are singletons. The sequencing input was PBMCs. The receptors were sampled from a human donor in good health (CMV status not recorded). Some clones in this sample may be carry-over from other donors' samples. CDR3s include the opening cysteine and the closing phenylalanine or tryptophan. Fields, in order: CDR3 length, V gene, J gene, clone size, D gene, CDR3 protein, CDR3 DNA. D genes are given only for firm matches. Size values are once, few and many counts, or a class for expanded clones, and some rows have none.

10	TRBV29-1	TRBJ1-2	few	-	CSTWTNTYTF	TGCAGCACCTGGACGAACACCTACACCTTC
16	TRBV5-1	TRBJ2-4	many	-	CASSWDSAGAKNIQYF	TGCGCCAGCAGCTGGGACTCGGCAGGCGCCAAAAACATTCAGTACTTC
15	TRBV28	TRBJ2-7	many	TRBD2	CASSLLGGGAYEQYF	TGTGCCAGCAGTTTACTTGGCGGGGGGGCCTACGAGCAGTACTTC
14	TRBV6-5	TRBJ2-5	-	-	CASSNTRTEETQYF	TGTGCCAGCAGTAATACGCGCACCGAAGAGACCCAGTACTTC
11	TRBV7-8	TRBJ2-3	many	-	CASRGTDTQYF	TGTGCCAGCAGGGGCACAGATACGCAGTATTTT
14	TRBV7-2	TRBJ1-2	many	-	CASSLSFDRMGYTF	TGTGCCAGCAGCTTATCGTTTGACAGAATGGGCTACACCTTC
13	TRBV7-2	TRBJ2-3	many	-	CASSLSRGDTQYF	TGTGCCAGCAGCTTATCTCGGGGAGATACGCAGTATTTT
15	TRBV7-8	TRBJ2-7	many	TRBD1	CASSPPRDRGYEQYF	TGTGCCAGCAGCCCTCCGCGGGACAGGGGGTACGAGCAGTACTTC
16	TRBV7-8	TRBJ2-5	-	-	CASSLARGPSVETQYF	TGTGCCAGCAGCTTAGCGCGGGGACCTAGCGTCGAGACCCAGTACTTC
12	TRBV20-1	TRBJ2-7	many	-	CSATDVGFEQYF	TGCAGTGCTACCGATGTAGGGTTCGAGCAGTACTTC
14	TRBV7-9	TRBJ2-2	many	TRBD1	CASSHGTGPGELFF	TGTGCCAGCAGTCACGGGACAGGGCCCGGGGAGCTGTTTTTT
12	TRBV20-1	TRBJ2-7	-	-	CSADAGGYEQYF	TGCAGTGCCGACGCTGGGGGCTACGAGCAGTACTTC
15	TRBV19	TRBJ2-3	many	TRBD2	CASSVVAGGTDTQYF	TGTGCCAGTAGTGTGGTAGCGGGAGGCACAGATACGCAGTATTTT
15	TRBV11-2	TRBJ1-1	many	-	CASSSQGSGATEAFF	TGTGCCAGCAGCTCCCAAGGGTCAGGGGCCACTGAAGCTTTCTTT
15	TRBV6-2/TRBV6-3	TRBJ2-7	few	-	CASTSEWTSHYEQYF	TGTGCCAGCACCTCCGAATGGACCTCTCACTACGAGCAGTACTTC
15	TRBV5-1	TRBJ2-3	few	-	CASSRLRVGTDTQYF	TGCGCCAGCAGCCGTCTGCGCGTGGGCACAGATACGCAGTATTTT
15	TRBV7-2	TRBJ1-4	many	-	CASSLGGRAYEKLFF	TGTGCCAGCAGCTTGGGCGGTCGGGCGTATGAAAAACTGTTTTTT
14	TRBV7-3	TRBJ2-5	many	TRBD2	CASSFGGARETQYF	TGTGCCAGCAGCTTCGGGGGGGCCAGAGAGACCCAGTACTTC
14	TRBV12-3/TRBV12-4	TRBJ1-5	-	-	CASSSLGVGQPQHF	TGTGCCAGCAGTTCGTTAGGGGTCGGCCAGCCCCAGCATTTT
14	TRBV20-1	TRBJ2-7	-	TRBD2	CSALEIGRAYEQYF	TGCAGTGCCCTTGAGATAGGGAGGGCCTACGAGCAGTACTTC
15	TRBV28	TRBJ1-2	-	-	CASSSTAGGQNGYTF	TGTGCCAGCAGCTCAACAGCGGGGGGGCAGAATGGCTACACCTTC
15	TRBV7-9	TRBJ2-7	many	TRBD1	CASSPPAGGGHEQYF	TGTGCCAGCAGCCCCCCCGCAGGGGGTGGCCACGAGCAGTACTTC
13	TRBV5-4	TRBJ2-5	many	-	CASSLASDETQYF	TGTGCCAGCAGCTTGGCTAGCGATGAGACCCAGTACTTC
12	TRBV20-1	TRBJ2-1	few	TRBD2	CSAFLAGSEQFF	TGCAGTGCCTTTCTAGCGGGAAGTGAGCAGTTCTTC
19	TRBV7-2	TRBJ2-3	few	-	CASSPTSWGGRTNTDTQYF	TGTGCCAGCAGCCCCACCTCCTGGGGGGGCAGAACCAACACAGATACGCAGTATTTT
14	TRBV10-3	TRBJ2-5	-	-	CAISESKGRETQYF	TGTGCCATCAGTGAGTCTAAAGGGAGGGAGACCCAGTACTTC
13	TRBV27	TRBJ2-3	many	-	CASSSGLTDTQYF	TGTGCCAGCAGTTCTGGTCTAACAGATACGCAGTATTTT
12	TRBV7-9	TRBJ2-7	-	-	CASSLNGGEQYF	TGTGCCAGCAGCTTAAACGGAGGTGAGCAGTACTTC
14	TRBV12-5	TRBJ2-7	-	TRBD2	CASGWGSAGGEQYF	TGTGCTAGTGGTTGGGGTTCAGCGGGAGGCGAGCAGTACTTC
17	TRBV28	TRBJ1-3	many	TRBD1	CASSSGTGFSSRNTIYF	TGTGCCAGCAGTTCCGGGACAGGGTTTTCTTCCAGAAACACCATATATTTT
15	TRBV4-3	TRBJ1-2	many	TRBD1	CASSQDHGTVGGYTF	TGCGCCAGCAGCCAAGATCATGGGACAGTTGGGGGCTACACCTTC
15	TRBV9	TRBJ2-2	many	TRBD2	CASRPSGENTGELFF	TGTGCCAGCAGACCTAGCGGGGAGAACACCGGGGAGCTGTTTTTT
15	TRBV12-3/TRBV12-4	TRBJ1-5	few	TRBD1	CASTHSGTGKQPQHF	TGTGCCAGCACCCACTCCGGGACAGGGAAACAGCCCCAGCATTTT
15	TRBV7-2	TRBJ1-5	many	-	CASSLVPGQSQPQHF	TGTGCCAGCAGCTTAGTTCCAGGGCAAAGTCAGCCCCAGCATTTT
15	TRBV7-2	TRBJ2-3	many	TRBD1	CASSQGARDTDTQYF	TGTGCCAGCAGCCAGGGGGCCCGAGATACAGATACGCAGTATTTT
11	TRBV11-3	TRBJ2-2	many	-	CASSITGELFF	TGTGCCAGCTCCATTACCGGGGAGCTGTTTTTT
11	TRBV29-1	TRBJ2-1	few	TRBD1	CSVAQGQGQFF	TGCAGCGTTGCACAGGGACAGGGGCAGTTCTTC
14	TRBV7-9	TRBJ1-2	-	TRBD1	CASSDGDSNYGYTF	TGTGCCAGCAGCGACGGGGACAGTAACTATGGCTACACCTTC
15	TRBV7-6	TRBJ1-3	many	-	CASSDDRISGNTIYF	TGTGCCAGCAGCGACGACAGGATCTCTGGAAACACCATATATTTT
16	TRBV7-8	TRBJ2-1	many	-	CASSLVSLFPYNEQFF	TGTGCCAGCAGCTTAGTAAGCCTATTTCCCTACAATGAGCAGTTCTTC
13	TRBV7-6	TRBJ1-1	-	-	CASSLGINTDAFF	TGTGCCAGCAGCTTGGGGATAAACACTGACGCTTTCTTT
16	TRBV12-3/TRBV12-4	TRBJ1-1	many	-	CASSSQGGKMNTEAFF	TGTGCCAGCAGCTCTCAAGGCGGGAAGATGAACACTGAAGCTTTCTTT
18	TRBV7-9	TRBJ2-1	many	TRBD2	CASSLAGLAGGPYNEQFF	TGTGCCAGCAGCTTAGCCGGGCTAGCGGGAGGCCCGTACAATGAGCAGTTCTTC
14	TRBV7-2	TRBJ2-7	many	TRBD2	CASSPGGTQGEQYF	TGTGCCAGCAGCCCGGGGGGGACGCAGGGCGAGCAGTACTTC
15	TRBV28	TRBJ2-5	few	TRBD1	CASNPYRDRDKTQYF	TGTGCCAGCAACCCCTACCGGGACAGGGATAAGACCCAGTACTTC
17	TRBV20-1	TRBJ1-2	few	TRBD1	CSAKPLGQGAPNYGYTF	TGCAGTGCTAAGCCCCTCGGACAGGGGGCCCCTAACTATGGCTACACCTTC
13	TRBV7-2	TRBJ2-2	medium-sized	-	CASSSDNTGELFF	TGTGCCAGCAGCTCAGACAACACCGGGGAGCTGTTTTTT
16	TRBV20-1	TRBJ2-6	few	-	CSAPTAGLSGANVLTF	TGCAGTGCCCCCACGGCAGGGCTATCTGGGGCCAACGTCCTGACTTTC
16	TRBV6-2/TRBV6-3	TRBJ1-5	many	TRBD1	CASTSGRQGFKQPQHF	TGTGCCAGCACCTCAGGCCGACAGGGATTTAAGCAGCCCCAGCATTTT
15	TRBV7-4	TRBJ2-3	-	TRBD1	CASSHTGAITDTQYF	TGTGCCAGCAGCCACACAGGGGCGATCACAGATACGCAGTATTTT
21	TRBV28	TRBJ2-7	many	-	CASSPRTRNKVTRSRSYEQYF	TGTGCCAGCAGTCCCCGGACCCGGAACAAGGTGACCCGAAGTAGGTCCTACGAGCAGTACTTC
14	TRBV7-2	TRBJ1-3	many	-	CASSLMAAGNTIYF	TGTGCCAGCAGCTTAATGGCCGCTGGAAACACCATATATTTT
18	TRBV7-2	TRBJ1-3	many	TRBD1	CASSTPGTGGLTGNTIYF	TGTGCCAGCAGCACCCCCGGGACAGGGGGTTTAACTGGAAACACCATATATTTT
16	TRBV15	TRBJ2-1	few	TRBD2	CATSRGWGGSYNEQFF	TGTGCCACCAGCAGAGGTTGGGGGGGATCCTACAATGAGCAGTTCTTC
14	TRBV7-2	TRBJ2-7	many	TRBD1	CASSIRTGESEQYF	TGTGCCAGCAGCATTAGGACAGGGGAAAGCGAGCAGTACTTC
15	TRBV30	TRBJ1-5	-	TRBD1	CAWLPGTDGNQPQHF	TGTGCCTGGCTTCCGGGGACAGACGGCAATCAGCCCCAGCATTTT
17	TRBV20-1	TRBJ2-2	-	TRBD2	CSARGLTGTSSTGELFF	TGCAGTGCTAGAGGACTCACCGGGACTAGCAGCACCGGGGAGCTGTTTTTT